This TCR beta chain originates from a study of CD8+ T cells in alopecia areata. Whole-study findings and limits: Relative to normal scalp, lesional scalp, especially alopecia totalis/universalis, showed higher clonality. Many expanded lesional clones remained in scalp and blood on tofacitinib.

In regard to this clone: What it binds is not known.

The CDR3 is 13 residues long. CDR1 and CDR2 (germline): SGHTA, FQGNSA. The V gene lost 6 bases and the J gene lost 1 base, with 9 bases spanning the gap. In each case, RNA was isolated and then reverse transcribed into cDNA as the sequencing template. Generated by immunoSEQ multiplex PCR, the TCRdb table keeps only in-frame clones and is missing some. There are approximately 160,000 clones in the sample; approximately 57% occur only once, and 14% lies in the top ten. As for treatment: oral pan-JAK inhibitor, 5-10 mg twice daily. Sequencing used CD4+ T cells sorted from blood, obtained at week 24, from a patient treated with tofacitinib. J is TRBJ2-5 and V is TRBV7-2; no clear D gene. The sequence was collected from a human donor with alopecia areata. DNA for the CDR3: TGTGCCAGCAGTAACCCGGGCCAAGAGACCCAGTACTTC. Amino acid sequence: CASSNPGQETQYF.